The source of this T cell receptor beta chain is a study of Graves' ophthalmopathy and Graves' hyperthyroidism. About the study: Calling hyperthyroidism stable required that no ophthalmopathy show up within 18 months of follow-up. Broader study findings: Its predictions of ophthalmopathy progression gave the model 65% to 71% sensitivity and 72% to 75% specificity. For separating ophthalmopathy from stable hyperthyroidism, a 13-signature model gave about 90% sensitivity and 65% to 82% specificity.

Scientists amplified the TCR beta CDR3 regions from RNA transcripts. Amplification began with first-round RT-PCR using HTBI primers, then second-round multiplex PCR was performed. TCRdb analysed the multiplex PCR reads with MiXCR anew, one entry per CDR3 protein. The data show about 1.1 million distinct CDR3 sequences, around a third seen once. The length of the CDR3 is 14 residues. People with hyperthyroidism were aged 18 to 65 and newly diagnosed, under 2 months' duration. A note on this clonotype: Its antigen remains unknown. A junction end diverges from the germline sequence, so it may reflect a read error.

The receptor comes from an adult man with Graves' hyperthyroidism. The sequenced material came from peripheral blood or thyroid tissue (not recorded which). The chain employs TRBV12-3 or TRBV12-4 and TRBJ1-4; the D gene is possibly TRBD1 (5 bases). CDR3 in DNA: TGTGCCGGCAGCAGACAGCCAACTAATGAAAAACTGTTTTTT. It codes for CAGSRQPTNEKLFF.